These 22 T cell receptor beta chains originate from one sample sequenced in a study of blood T cell repertoires in COVID-19. Assay: immunoSEQ multiplex PCR; the TCRdb copy retains only in-frame clones and omits some. The table has fewer than 350,000 clones, approximately 86% seen once. Sequencing used peripheral blood. These receptors were obtained from a man aged 25 to 40 with COVID-19, enrolled during active disease.

The chain has TRBV21-1 and TRBJ2-1; the D call in the table, TRBD1, was not verified against the DNA. TRBV21-1 is tagged as a pseudogene. This CDR3 is 21 amino acids long. The CDR3 sequence is CASSKVFFGTGLRPPNNEQFF. The CDR3 DNA reads as TGTGCCAGCAGCAAAGTGTTTTTCGGGACAGGGTTACGTCCACCCAACAATGAGCAGTTCTTC.

The genes are TRBV4-3 and TRBJ2-2; TRBD2 agrees at 13 bases. The germline V gene encodes CDR1 LGHNA and CDR2 YSLEER. CDR3 length: 18 amino acids. Germline trimming cut 1 base from V and 5 bases from J; bases unmatched to any gene: 7. CDR3 in amino acids: CASSQVGLAGAITGELFF. The CDR3 coding sequence is TGCGCCAGCAGCCAAGTTGGACTAGCGGGGGCCATTACCGGGGAGCTGTTTTTT.

The chain uses TRBV7-8 and TRBJ1-5; a weak D match, TRBD1 (5 bases). V shed 5 bases and J shed 0 bases, with 14 bases lying between them. This CDR3 has 16 residues. Germline V gives CDR1 SGHVS, CDR2 FQNEAQ. The DNA of the CDR3 is TGTGCCAGCAGCCCCCGGGGGGTTTATAGCAATCAGCCCCAGCATTTT. Its protein product is CASSPRGVYSNQPQHF.

Comments on this clone: The sample contains more than one DNA sequence encoding this CDR3. The rearrangement joins TRBV19 to TRBJ2-7, with a weak D call TRBD2 (5 bases). CDR3 length: 14 residues. Germline assignment: CDR1 LNHDA and CDR2 SQIVND (reference sequence). V lost 1 base and J 0 bases, leaving 7 bases between the germline ends. The CDR3 reads CASSIAGVSYEQYF. The CDR3 DNA reads as TGTGCCAGTAGTATAGCCGGGGTCTCCTACGAGCAGTACTTC. Full variable domain (remainder filled in from reference TRBV19 and TRBJ2-7): DGGITQSPKYLFRKEGQNVTLSCEQNLNHDAMYWYRQDPGQGLRLIYYSQIVNDFQKGDIAEGYSVSREKKESFPLTVTSAQKNPTAFYLCASSIAGVSYEQYFGPGTRLTVT.

V is TRBV4-1 and J is TRBJ1-1; TRBD1 might be the D (5 bases). The CDR3 runs to 17 residues. With 0 bases removed from V and 3 bases from J, the gap between germline ends came to 17 bases. Germline values: CDR1 MGHRA, CDR2 YSYEKL. This chain's CDR3 is CASSQEAGRGGDTEAFF. CDR3 DNA: TGCGCCAGCAGCCAAGAAGCTGGGCGGGGAGGGGACACTGAAGCTTTCTTT.

The count of this clone is one. The chain is built from TRBV14 and TRBJ1-6, with no clear D. The CDR3 spans 17 residues. The V gene lost 0 bases and the J gene lost 6 bases, with 15 bases spanning the gap. Looked up from germline, CDR1 is SGHDN and CDR2 is FVKESK. CDR3 residues: CASSQDRGFWGNSPLHF. In DNA, the CDR3 is TGTGCCAGCAGCCAAGATCGAGGGTTCTGGGGTAATTCACCCCTCCACTTT.

This clone showed up just a few times. The chain is built from TRBV7-9 and TRBJ2-7, with D possibly matching TRBD1 (5 bases). The CDR3 has 14 residues. V lost 2 bases and J 1 base, leaving 9 bases between the germline ends. Germline CDR1 and CDR2: SEHNR and FQNEAQ (reference sequence). For the CDR3, the DNA is TGTGCCAGCAGCTTACGCGACAGTTCCTACGAGCAGTACTTC. Protein product: CASSLRDSSYEQYF. Drawing the rest from reference TRBV7-9 and TRBJ2-7, the complete variable domain is DTGVSQNPRHKITKRGQNVTFRCDPISEHNRLYWYRQTLGQGPEFLTYFQNEAQLEKSRLLSDRFSAERPKGSFSTLEIQRTEQGDSAMYLCASSLRDSSYEQYFGPGTRLTVT.

The chain recombines TRBV28 with TRBJ2-3, with a possible D match to TRBD2 (6 bases). The CDR3 has 14 amino acids. Per the germline V gene, CDR1 is MDHEN and CDR2 is SYDVKM. Trimming took 5 bases from V and 3 from J, leaving 12 bases between them. The CDR3 DNA reads TGTGCCAGCAGTCCCCGGAGGGTTACAGATACGCAGTATTTT. This translates into CASSPRRVTDTQYF.

This clone occurred once. V gene TRBV15 combines with J gene TRBJ2-1; 8 bases are shared with TRBD2. Germline CDR1 LNHNV, CDR2 YYDKDF (reference sequence). This CDR3 spans 16 amino acids. J was trimmed by 3 bases and V by 6 bases; bases with no gene match: 10. The CDR3 reads CATSLPGGDNYNEQFF. The CDR3 nucleotides are TGTGCCACCAGTCTCCCGGGGGGGGACAACTACAATGAGCAGTTCTTC.

The chain couples TRBV6-2 or TRBV6-3 to TRBJ1-3, with D uncertain. This CDR3 is 15 amino acids long. Germline values: CDR1 MNHEY, CDR2 SVGEGT. V gave up 4 bases and J gave up 0 bases, with 10 bases separating them. CDR3 in DNA: TGTGCCAGCAGTTTATACGCACTCTCTGGAAACACCATATATTTT. Its translation is CASSLYALSGNTIYF.

The chain carries TRBV3-1 (or the pseudogene TRBV3-2) and TRBJ1-5; D gene ambiguous. With 2 bases removed from V and 3 bases from J, the gap between germline ends came to 5 bases. Germline lookup yields CDR1 LGHDT and CDR2 YNNKEL (reference sequence). The CDR3 is 13 amino acids. The CDR3 DNA follows: TGTGCCAGCAGCCAACAGGACAATCAGCCCCAGCATTTT. Amino acids: CASSQQDNQPQHF.

The V and J genes are TRBV7-9 and TRBJ2-3, with 11 nucleotides matching TRBD2. The CDR3 runs 15 residues. CDR1 SEHNR and CDR2 FQNEAQ come from the germline V gene (reference sequence). The V and J ends lost 7 bases and 4 bases, in that order; junction bases with no gene match: 7. CDR3 DNA: TGTGCCAGCACCCATTCTAGCGGGGGGTCAGATACGCAGTATTTT. Translating it yields CASTHSSGGSDTQYF.

The V and J genes are TRBV7-6 and TRBJ2-3; 10 positions match TRBD1. Germline assignment: CDR1 SGHVS and CDR2 FNYEAQ. The ends lost 1 base at V and 2 bases at J; junction bases unmatched: 3. This CDR3 is 16 amino acids long. The CDR3 loop is CASSLGRQGATDTQYF. Written as DNA, the CDR3 is TGTGCCAGCAGCTTAGGTCGACAGGGGGCCACAGATACGCAGTATTTT. The whole variable domain, remainder taken from reference TRBV7-6 and TRBJ2-3, is GAGVSQSPRYKVTKRGQDVALRCDPISGHVSLYWYRQALGQGPEFLTYFNYEAQQDKSGLPNDRFSAERPEGSISTLTIQRTEQRDSAMYRCASSLGRQGATDTQYFGPGTRLTVL.

V is TRBV4-3 and J is TRBJ2-7; maybe TRBD2 (6 bases). In germline, CDR1 is LGHNA, CDR2 YSLEER. V dropped 2 bases and J dropped 2 bases, with 13 bases sitting between them. This CDR3 spans 15 amino acids. The CDR3 DNA reads as TGCGCCAGCAGCCAACTGGAGGGTTCGGCCTACGAGCAGTACTTC. It specifies CASSQLEGSAYEQYF.

For the CDR3, the DNA is TGTGCCACCAGCGGGCGGGGCAATCAGCCCCAGCATTTT. Amino acids: CATSGRGNQPQHF. The chain uses TRBV15 and TRBJ1-5; D is unresolved. The germline gives CDR1 LNHNV, CDR2 YYDKDF (reference sequence). Deletions cut 5 bases from V and 2 bases from J, with 7 bases between. CDR3 length: 13 residues.

The CDR3 nucleotides are TGTGCCAGCAGCCTCCTCCGGGACAGGGAATATGGTGAGCAGTTCTTC. Protein sequence: CASSLLRDREYGEQFF. The chain joins TRBV14 to TRBJ2-1; 9 bases line up with TRBD1. V lost 4 bases, J lost 9 bases, and 13 bases stayed unmatched. The CDR3 contains 16 residues. From germline, CDR1 is SGHDN and CDR2 FVKESK.

The chain is built from TRBV2 and TRBJ1-6, with D possibly TRBD1 on 5 matching bases. The germline V and J ends were trimmed by 10 bases and 6 bases, with 13 bases remaining between them. The CDR3 consists of 13 residues. Per germline, CDR1 SNHLY and CDR2 FYNNEI. CDR3 sequence (DNA): TGTGCCACCCTATGGGGGGTTAATTCACCCCTCCACTTT. It codes for CATLWGVNSPLHF.

The rearrangement uses TRBV11-2 and TRBJ2-7, with TRBD2 matching over 10 bases. V trimming: 5 bases; J trimming: 6 bases; junction bases outside the gene matches: 7. The germline CDR1 and CDR2 sequences are SGHAT and FQNNGV. The CDR3 has 14 amino acids. This CDR3 is CASSLLAGRSEQYF. The CDR3 DNA sequence: TGTGCCAGCAGCCTACTAGCGGGACGTAGCGAGCAGTACTTC.

The rearrangement links TRBV6-5 to TRBJ1-1; the match to TRBD1 covers 11 bases. The CDR3 contains 11 residues. J was trimmed by 10 bases and V by 10 bases; bases with no gene match: 5. Per the germline V gene, CDR1 is MNHEY and CDR2 is SVGAGI. CDR3: CATKGTGGAFF. CDR3 bases: TGTGCCACCAAGGGGACAGGGGGAGCTTTCTTT.

V usage is TRBV28 and J usage is TRBJ2-7, with 7 bases that match TRBD1. The length of the CDR3 is 14 residues. Trimming removed 5 bases from V and 4 bases from J; junction bases left unmatched: 8. The germline gives CDR1 MDHEN, CDR2 SYDVKM. This chain's CDR3 is CASSQSGGRYEQYF. The CDR3 DNA follows: TGTGCCAGCAGTCAGTCAGGGGGTCGGTACGAGCAGTACTTC.

This sequence joins TRBV27 and TRBJ2-7, with TRBD2 identical over 12 bases. Per the germline V gene, CDR1 is MNHEY and CDR2 is SMNVEV (reference sequence). CDR3 length equals 15 residues. CDR3: CASGLAGGPSPEQYF. CDR3 in DNA: TGTGCAAGCGGGCTAGCGGGAGGGCCAAGTCCCGAGCAGTACTTC.

V and J are TRBV12-5 and TRBJ2-5; the D gene is possibly TRBD1 (5 bases). The germline V gene has CDR1 LGHNT and CDR2 FRNRAP. Between the trimmed V and J ends, which lost 3 bases and 0 bases, there was a span of 8 bases. The CDR3 contains 14 residues. This CDR3 is CASGLDSNQETQYF. The CDR3 DNA sequence: TGTGCTAGTGGTTTAGACAGTAACCAAGAGACCCAGTACTTC.